This is a list of T cell receptor beta chains from one sample in a study of esophageal squamous cell carcinoma under preoperative chemotherapy. TCRdb fed the PCR reads into MiXCR, producing one record per CDR3 protein. The sample contains about 30,000 distinct CDR3 sequences, 45% to 55% of which appear only once. Sampling was done from a patient given preoperative chemotherapy. The receptors were gathered from a human donor with esophageal squamous cell carcinoma. The donor label of this sample is uncertain. Each CDR3 is given with its conserved first and last residue. Each record gives: J gene, clone size, D gene, V gene, CDR3 DNA, CDR3 protein. A D gene is named only where the DNA matches it firmly. A clone size is listed for some rows: how often the clone was seen (once, few, many), or a class if it is expanded.

>TRBJ2-5|.|.|TRBV7-6
TGTGCCGCGGGGCCCGGGGGCGGTGACCAGGAGACCCAGTACTTC
CAAGPGGGDQETQYF
>TRBJ2-1|many|.|TRBV12-3/TRBV12-4
TGTGCCAGTAGTGCTGGGATTGAGCAGTTCTTC
CASSAGIEQFF
>TRBJ2-1|.|.|TRBV11-3
TGTGCCAGCAGCTTAGATCCGGACAGTTACGAGCAGTTCTTC
CASSLDPDSYEQFF
>TRBJ2-5|.|.|TRBV18
TGTGCCAGCTCACCTGCCGGGACTCTAAGAGAGCAGTACTTC
CASSPAGTLREQYF
>TRBJ2-4|.|.|TRBV7-2
TGTGCCGCGGGCCTCGGGGGTCGGGACCAAAACACCCAGTACTTC
CAAGLGGRDQNTQYF
>TRBJ2-7|.|.|TRBV6-1
TGTGCCAGCAGTCCTTACTTCGACGGCGTACACTCCTACGAGCAGTACTTC
CASSPYFDGVHSYEQYF
>TRBJ1-6|many|.|TRBV7-2
TGTGCCAGCAGCTTAGAGACAGGCCAATCACCCCTCCACTTT
CASSLETGQSPLHF
>TRBJ2-3|.|.|TRBV7-2
TGTGCCAGCAGCTTCGGGGTAACCGGGACGCAGTATTTT
CASSFGVTGTQYF
>TRBJ2-2|.|TRBD2|TRBV4-1
TGCGCCAGCAGCCGCCCATGGGTAGCGGGAGATAACACCGGGGAGCTGTTTTTT
CASSRPWVAGDNTGELFF
>TRBJ2-3|once|.|TRBV6-1
TGTGGCCGCGTCTCGGGACTGGGAGCCGAAGATATGCAGTATTTT
CGRVSGLGAEDMQYF
>TRBJ2-1|.|TRBD2|TRBV11-3
TGTGCCAGCAGTCGCGGCCGCAGCGGGAGTCGCACTGAGCAGTTCTTC
CASSRGRSGSRTEQFF
>TRBJ2-3|many|.|TRBV6-4
TGTGCCAGCAGTGACTGCCCTGGAGAAGCGGGTAGGACAGATACGCAGTATTTT
CASSDCPGEAGRTDTQYF
>TRBJ2-7|few|.|TRBV11-2
TGTGCCAGCAGCCACATTACCTACGAGCAGTACTTC
CASSHITYEQYF
>TRBJ2-1|.|.|TRBV5-6
TGTGCCAGCAGCTGGGGGGCAAGCGGGCGTAGCTCCTACAATGAGCAGTTCTTC
CASSWGASGRSSYNEQFF
>TRBJ2-5|.|TRBD2|TRBV7-8
TGTGCGCGCAGCTTCCCCGGGACTAGCGGACACCCAAAGACCCAGTACTTC
CARSFPGTSGHPKTQYF
>TRBJ2-1|medium-sized|.|TRBV7-6
TGTGCCAGCAGCTTAGCGGGGGGGCAGCAGTTCTTC
CASSLAGGQQFF
>TRBJ2-7|few|.|TRBV12-5
TGTGCTAGTGGTTTGCCCATAGCTGGGCCCTCCTACGAGCAGTACTTC
CASGLPIAGPSYEQYF
>TRBJ2-1|many|.|TRBV7-2
TGTGCCAGCAGCCCGGGCATACTAATCAGCTCCTACGAGCAGTTCTTC
CASSPGILISSYEQFF
>TRBJ2-5|.|.|TRBV7-8
TGTGCCAGCAGCCGAGGACTCAGCGGGTTGGAACGCACAGAGACCCAGTACTTC
CASSRGLSGLERTETQYF
>TRBJ2-3|.|.|TRBV7-3
TGTGCGAGCAGCGCCACGGGGCCCTCAACCAAGAACATTCAGTATTTT
CASSATGPSTKNIQYF
>TRBJ2-4|.|.|TRBV28
TGTGCCGGGCTCCGGGGCCGTACCAAAAAGATTCAGTACTTC
CAGLRGRTKKIQYF
>TRBJ2-7|few|TRBD2|TRBV11-3
TGTGCCAGCAGCTTGAACGCGGGAGTCGACGAGCAGTACTTC
CASSLNAGVDEQYF
>TRBJ2-2|.|.|TRBV19
TGTGCCAGTAGGGCTATACCCGGGGAGCTGTTTTTT
CASRAIPGELFF
>TRBJ2-2|.|.|TRBV7-2
TGTGCCAGCAGCCGCGGTGCGACCGGTAAGCTGTATTTT
CASSRGATGKLYF
>TRBJ2-3|once|.|TRBV6-5
TGTGCCAGCAGTTACAGAACGGGGAGAGGTGGCACAGATACGCAGTATTTT
CASSYRTGRGGTDTQYF
>TRBJ2-3|.|.|TRBV7-2
TGTGCCAGCAGCGTAGGGCTAGCGAGTGCGAGCCCAGATACGCAGTATTTT
CASSVGLASASPDTQYF
>TRBJ2-1|few|TRBD1|TRBV27
TGTGCCAGCAGTTTATCGACAGGGGAAGAGTTCTTC
CASSLSTGEEFF
>TRBJ2-4|.|TRBD2|TRBV7-3
TGTGCCAGCAGCTTGGTACCGGCGGGAGGGATCAAAAACACCCAGTACTTC
CASSLVPAGGIKNTQYF
>TRBJ2-3|.|TRBD2|TRBV6-1
TGTGCCAGCACCAAAACTCTGGGACTCGCGGGAGGGACCCCCGGGACGCAGTATTTT
CASTKTLGLAGGTPGTQYF
>TRBJ1-1|many|.|TRBV7-9
TGTGCCAGCAGCCGGAGTGCCACTGAAGCTTTCTTT
CASSRSATEAFF
>TRBJ2-5|many|.|TRBV27
TGTGCCAGCAGTCCTCGGCCAAACACAAGAGAGACCCAGTACTTC
CASSPRPNTRETQYF
>TRBJ2-5|few|.|TRBV7-3
TGTGCCAGCAGCGCCCGAATTCAAGAGACCCAGTACTTC
CASSARIQETQYF
>TRBJ2-1|few|TRBD2|TRBV7-6
TGTGCCAGCAGCTTAGAGGTGGTTCTAGCGGAACAGTTCTTC
CASSLEVVLAEQFF
>TRBJ2-3|.|.|TRBV7-2
TGTGCCAGCAGGGCACAGGGGGGGAGTGACACAGATACGCAGTATTTT
CASRAQGGSDTDTQYF
>TRBJ2-3|.|.|TRBV7-2
TGTGCCAGCAGCTACCCGGGGGCGCCCCAAGATACGCAGTACTTT
CASSYPGAPQDTQYF
>TRBJ2-4|.|TRBD2|TRBV7-3
TGTGCCAGCAGCTTGGGGCCCGGGGGAGGGGTCAAAGAGATTCAGTACTTC
CASSLGPGGGVKEIQYF
>TRBJ2-2|.|TRBD1|TRBV11-3
TGTGCCAGCAGCTCGTCCGGGACAGTCAACACAGGGGCGCAGTTTTTT
CASSSSGTVNTGAQFF
>TRBJ2-4|.|.|TRBV7-9
TGTGCGTGCAGCGGACCGAGGCGGAGAGCCAAAAACATGCAGTACTTC
CACSGPRRRAKNMQYF
>TRBJ2-2|medium-sized|TRBD1|TRBV7-8
TGTGCCAGCAGCTTAAAGGACAGGGCGAACACCGGGGAGCTGTTTTTT
CASSLKDRANTGELFF
>TRBJ2-5|few|.|TRBV7-2
TGTGCCGGCGGCCGTGACGCGGGGACCCAGTACTTC
CAGGRDAGTQYF
>TRBJ2-7|.|TRBD2|TRBV7-2
TGTTCAAGCGGGGGTGCACGGGCGTGCTCCTACGAGCAGAACTTC
CSSGGARACSYEQNF
>TRBJ2-1|.|.|TRBV7-6
TGTGCCAGCAGCCACGAAGCCTCAGTGGATGAGCAGTTCTTC
CASSHEASVDEQFF
>TRBJ2-3|.|TRBD1|TRBV6-1
TGTGCCAGCAGTGAAGGGACAGGGGACACAGATACGCAGTATTTT
CASSEGTGDTDTQYF
>TRBJ2-3|.|TRBD2|TRBV7-2
TGTGCCAGCAGCGCCGGACTAGTAGCAGATACGCAGTATTTT
CASSAGLVADTQYF